The 2 T cell receptor beta chains reported below all come from one sample, sequenced in a study of cytomegalovirus exposure and HLA in healthy donors. PCR primers comprised 60 Vbeta and 13 Jbeta primers. Profiled with immunoSEQ multiplex PCR; TCRdb holds only in-frame clones, not every one. The data hold approximately 210,000 clones, with over 60% observed a single time. Sequenced: PBMCs. These receptor sequences come from a woman between 35 and 50 years old in good health and CMV-seronegative.

In its sample, this clone was seen a few times. The chain employs TRBV5-4 and TRBJ2-3; weak D call: TRBD2 (6 bases). Germline loops: CDR1 SGHNT, CDR2 YYREEE (reference sequence). This CDR3 is built from 15 residues. The ends were cut back, 4 bases at V and 4 bases at J, with 16 bases in the middle. The CDR3 here is CASSNLGGESDTQYF. The CDR3 nucleotides are TGTGCCAGCAGCAATTTGGGGGGAGAGTCAGATACGCAGTATTTT.

The rearrangement joins TRBV12-5 to TRBJ2-2; 8 nucleotides match TRBD2. Germline lookup yields CDR1 LGHNT and CDR2 FRNRAP. The J segment lost 6 bases and the V segment lost 2 bases, leaving 8 bases of the junction unmatched. CDR3 length: 16 amino acids. CDR3: CASGLIPGGPSGELFF. CDR3 DNA: TGTGCTAGTGGTTTGATACCGGGAGGGCCCTCCGGGGAGCTGTTTTTT.